This T cell receptor beta chain was observed in a study of shared clonotypes between healthy human individuals. Sequencing used immunoSEQ multiplex PCR; TCRdb keeps in-frame clones, though not all of them. The sample yields roughly 2,500,000 clones, over 85% seen once. V gave up 7 bases and J gave up 5 bases; unmatched junction bases: 10. There are 15 residues in the CDR3. Germline values: CDR1 SQVTM, CDR2 ANQGSEA. The clonotype originates from a man aged 18 to 35 in good health. Some clones in this sample may be carry-over from other donors' samples. The rearrangement links TRBV29-1 to TRBJ2-5; 13 bases match TRBD2. Sequenced material: naive CD4+ T cells from PBMCs. Sample subset: CD45RA+ positively selected. Here the CDR3 DNA reads TGCAGCGCCACCGGACTAGCGGGGGCTATGGAGACCCAGTACTTC. Amino acids: CSATGLAGAMETQYF.